This entry lists 28 T cell receptor beta chains sequenced from one sample in a study of post-analysis software for immune sequencing data. Study-wide results and caveats: Among roughly 5 TRBV segments more frequent in patients than controls were TRBV5-6, TRBV5-1 and TRBV20-1.

Built from TCR beta cDNA, the libraries had unique molecular identifiers in them. Each CDR3 protein gets one entry after TCRdb re-called the PCR reads with MiXCR. The sample has roughly 400,000 distinct CDR3 sequences, more than 30% seen once. The antigens these receptors bind are not known. The source material was blood. The receptors were gathered from a girl aged 2 to 10 with multiple sclerosis.

V gene TRBV6-6 combines with J gene TRBJ2-3; possible D gene TRBD2, 6 bases. The CDR3 length is 13 residues. V lost 0 bases, J lost 6 bases, and 7 bases lay in between. Germline V gene lookup returns CDR1 MNHNY and CDR2 SVGAGI (reference sequence). CDR3 amino acids: CASSYSLADTQYF. The CDR3 DNA is TGTGCCAGCAGTTACTCGCTAGCGGATACGCAGTATTTT.

This rearrangement joins TRBV12-3 or TRBV12-4 to TRBJ2-7, with 7 nucleotides matching TRBD1. This CDR3 is built from 15 residues. Trimming took 3 bases from V and 0 from J; bases not matched to a gene: 5. The CDR3 DNA reads TGTGCCAGCAGTTTCATGACAGGGAGCTCCTACGAGCAGTACTTC. Encoded protein: CASSFMTGSSYEQYF.

The chain couples TRBV20-1 to TRBJ2-3, with a tentative D call TRBD2 (5 bases). Looked up from germline, CDR1 is DFQATT and CDR2 is SNEGSKA (reference sequence). The CDR3 extends over 13 amino acids. V was clipped by 4 bases and J by 2 bases, with 10 bases between them. The CDR3 loop reads CSANAGPTDTQYF. CDR3 bases: TGCAGTGCTAATGCGGGCCCCACAGATACGCAGTATTTT.

This clonotype appeared a few times. CDR3 bases: TGTGCCAGCAGCAGGGGACAGGGAGTTGGCGAGCAGTACTTC. Translation: CASSRGQGVGEQYF. This rearrangement joins TRBV5-6 to TRBJ2-5; 9 positions match TRBD1. The end of the DNA fits TRBJ2-7 better, so the J call may be wrong. There are 14 residues in the CDR3. Germline-derived CDR1 and CDR2 are SGHDT and YYEEEE.

This clonotype was counted a few times. This chain connects TRBV29-1 to TRBJ2-5, with a tentative D call TRBD2 (6 bases). In germline, CDR1 is SQVTM, CDR2 ANQGSEA. This CDR3 spans 12 amino acids. V shed 7 bases and J shed 4 bases, with 13 bases lying between them. The CDR3 region is CSGLAVTETQYF. The CDR3, as DNA: TGCAGCGGATTAGCGGTCACAGAGACCCAGTACTTC.

This clonotype was found a few times. J is TRBJ2-7 and V is TRBV14; unclear D gene. Germline lookup yields CDR1 SGHDN and CDR2 FVKESK. This CDR3 is 11 amino acids long. Trimming removed 3 bases at V and 5 bases at J, with 5 bases between. The CDR3 loop is CASSQGHEQYF. The CDR3 region has the DNA TGTGCCAGCAGCCAGGGCCACGAGCAGTACTTC.

The rearrangement links TRBV20-1 to TRBJ2-7; D perhaps matches TRBD2 (5 bases). The germline gives CDR1 DFQATT, CDR2 SNEGSKA (reference sequence). The CDR3 has 16 residues. Trimming removed 5 bases at V and 2 bases at J, with 22 bases between. CDR3: CSAGQPDEGGTYEQYF. Written as DNA, the CDR3 is TGCAGTGCTGGGCAGCCCGACGAGGGTGGTACCTACGAGCAGTACTTC.

This sequence joins TRBV5-1 and TRBJ1-2; TRBD1 is a possible D gene (6 bases). Trimming pared 7 bases from V and 6 bases from J, leaving 16 bases between. CDR3 size: 13 residues. Germline assignment: CDR1 SGHRS and CDR2 YFSETQ. The DNA for the CDR3 is TGCGCCAGCGGGAGGGGCAGGGGTAATGGCTACACCTTC. It encodes CASGRGRGNGYTF.

The rearrangement joins TRBV20-1 to TRBJ2-7, with TRBD1 matching 10 bases. Germline V gene lookup returns CDR1 DFQATT and CDR2 SNEGSKA (reference sequence). V trimming: 6 bases; J trimming: 2 bases; junction bases outside the gene matches: 7. The CDR3 runs 14 residues. The CDR3 region has the DNA TGCAGTGCCCGTGGGGACAGGGGAACCTACGAGCAGTACTTC. This encodes CSARGDRGTYEQYF.

V and J are TRBV18 and TRBJ2-1; a possible D gene is TRBD2 (6 bases). With 5 bases removed from V and 7 bases from J, the gap between germline ends came to 21 bases. Germline CDR1 KGHSH, CDR2 LQKENI. CDR3 length: 16 amino acids. CDR3 sequence reads: CASSTIRLVGGNEQFF. CDR3 nucleotides: TGTGCCAGCTCAACTATCAGACTAGTCGGAGGGAATGAGCAGTTCTTC. The complete variable domain, with remaining parts taken from reference TRBV18 and TRBJ2-1, reads NAGVMQNPRHLVRRRGQEARLRCSPMKGHSHVYWYRQLPEEGLKFMVYLQKENIIDESGMPKERFSAEFPKEGPSILRIQQVVRGDSAAYFCASSTIRLVGGNEQFFGPGTRLTVL.

The table lists this clonotype with a few counts. V usage is TRBV20-1 and J usage is TRBJ2-5; no definite D call. V was cut by 3 bases and J by 0 bases, with 8 bases left in between. The germline gives CDR1 DFQATT, CDR2 SNEGSKA (reference sequence). This CDR3 contains 13 residues. Here the CDR3 reads CSASDKNQETQYF. The CDR3 coding sequence is TGCAGTGCTAGTGACAAGAACCAAGAGACCCAGTACTTC.

The J gene is TRBJ2-1, the V gene TRBV29-1; 11 nucleotides align to TRBD2. Trimming cost V 4 bases and J 0 bases; bases outside gene matches: 8. CDR1 and CDR2 from the germline V gene are SQVTM and ANQGSEA. CDR3 length equals 17 residues. CDR3 coding DNA: TGCAGCGTTGTTCTAGCGGGAGGATTCAGCTCCTACAATGAGCAGTTCTTC. It yields the protein CSVVLAGGFSSYNEQFF.

A note on this clonotype: A much bigger clone sits one base away, suggesting this may be a read error. This rearrangement joins TRBV13 to TRBJ2-1, with 14 bases lining up with TRBD2. The J call may be incorrect, as the DNA end agrees better with TRBJ2-7. Germline-derived CDR1 and CDR2 are PRHDT and FYEKMQ (reference sequence). The CDR3 consists of 15 residues. CDR3 region: CASSTGTSGGNEQYF. The CDR3 DNA sequence: TGTGCCAGCAGCACGGGGACTAGCGGGGGCAATGAGCAGTACTTC.

This clonotype was recorded a few times. V and J are TRBV29-1 and TRBJ2-4; D is ambiguous. CDR1 is SQVTM, CDR2 ANQGSEA, per germline. The V end was cut by 4 bases, the J end by 3 bases, with 4 bases between. The CDR3 loop spans 11 amino acids. CDR3 residues: CSVGDKNIQYF. The CDR3 DNA sequence: TGCAGCGTTGGGGACAAAAACATTCAGTACTTC.

The chain uses TRBV12-3 or TRBV12-4 and TRBJ2-7; TRBD2 matches 7 bases. This CDR3 comprises 17 residues. The junction had 15 bases not matched to a gene; V was cut back by 5 bases and J by 2 bases. The CDR3 coding sequence is TGTGCCAGCAGTCGGGTTAGGCGGGAGAAAAGGGCCTACGAGCAGTACTTC. It yields the protein CASSRVRREKRAYEQYF.

The sample holds a few counts of this clonotype. This CDR3 is CASSQDSYYGYTF. DNA of the CDR3: TGTGCCAGCAGCCAAGACAGCTACTATGGCTACACCTTC. This chain links TRBV3-1 with TRBJ1-2, with no clear D. This CDR3 spans 13 amino acids. The germline CDR1 and CDR2 sequences are LGHDT and YNNKEL (reference sequence). The germline V and J ends were trimmed by 0 bases and 3 bases, with 5 bases remaining between them.

V usage is TRBV7-9 and J usage is TRBJ2-1, with 7 positions matching TRBD2. The germline V gene has CDR1 SEHNR and CDR2 FQNEAQ (reference sequence). The CDR3 is 16 amino acids. J was trimmed by 4 bases and V by 5 bases; bases with no gene match: 11. The CDR3 DNA is TGTGCCAGCAGCACTCTTCTAGCGGAAGTATACAATGAGCAGTTCTTC. Protein: CASSTLLAEVYNEQFF.

This clonotype was observed a few times. The chain uses TRBV7-9 and TRBJ2-4; D possibly corresponds to TRBD1 (6 bases). The J call may be incorrect, as the DNA end agrees better with TRBJ2-7. CDR1 and CDR2 from the germline V gene are SEHNR and FQNEAQ (reference sequence). CDR3 size: 13 residues. The CDR3 DNA follows: TGTGCCAGCAGCCGACGGGACACCTACGAGCAGTACTTC. Residues: CASSRRDTYEQYF.

This clonotype was observed a few times. The chain recombines TRBV29-1 with TRBJ2-4; possible D gene TRBD2, 6 bases. This CDR3 is 18 amino acids long. CDR1 SQVTM and CDR2 ANQGSEA come from the germline V gene. The V and J ends lost 4 bases and 0 bases respectively, with 22 bases between them. The CDR3 spells CSVVEGPSTPLAKNIQYF. The CDR3 nucleotides read TGCAGCGTTGTGGAGGGGCCTAGCACCCCCTTAGCCAAAAACATTCAGTACTTC.

V is TRBV6-2 or TRBV6-3 and J is TRBJ2-5; TRBD1 matches at 9 bases. V shed 6 bases and J 3 bases; nucleotides not matched to a gene: 8. Germline V gives CDR1 MNHEY, CDR2 SVGEGT. CDR3 length: 15 amino acids. The CDR3 is CASSLGTGYKETQYF. The DNA of the CDR3 is TGTGCCAGCAGCCTCGGGACAGGGTATAAAGAGACCCAGTACTTC.

This clonotype was seen only a few times. CDR3 sequence: CASNSGENTQYF. In DNA, the CDR3 is TGCGCCAGCAACTCCGGCGAGAATACGCAGTATTTT. The chain joins TRBV10-1 to TRBJ2-3; D is uncertain. Germline lookup yields CDR1 WNHNN and CDR2 SYGVQD (reference sequence). Trimming took 7 bases from V and 7 from J, leaving 12 bases between them. CDR3 size: 12 residues.

The genes are TRBV20-1 and TRBJ2-1, with TRBD2 as a possible D gene (6 bases). V shed 2 bases and J shed 7 bases, with 24 bases lying between them. The CDR3 covers 17 residues. CDR1 is DFQATT, CDR2 SNEGSKA, per germline (reference sequence). The CDR3 loop reads CSARSADYRPVWNEQFF. The CDR3, as DNA: TGCAGTGCTAGATCGGCGGACTATCGACCCGTGTGGAATGAGCAGTTCTTC.

In its sample, this clonotype was seen a few times. The chain employs TRBV20-1 and TRBJ1-2; TRBD1 matches 8 bases. The CDR3 is 18 residues long. The J segment lost 6 bases and the V segment lost 0 bases, leaving 18 bases of the junction unmatched. CDR1 DFQATT and CDR2 SNEGSKA come from the germline V gene (reference sequence). The CDR3 DNA reads as TGCAGTGCTAGAGATTACGAATTAGGCGGTCAGGGGGCTAATGGCTACACCTTC. Protein: CSARDYELGGQGANGYTF.

V usage is TRBV13 and J usage is TRBJ2-7; D may correspond to TRBD1 or TRBD2 (5 bases each). V was shortened by 0 bases and J by 2 bases, with 17 bases between the two germline ends. Germline-derived CDR1 and CDR2 are PRHDT and FYEKMQ (reference sequence). The CDR3 covers 17 residues. The CDR3 sequence is CASSLGGPGWGPYEQYF. Written as DNA, the CDR3 is TGTGCCAGCAGCTTAGGGGGACCGGGGTGGGGACCCTACGAGCAGTACTTC.

This chain uses TRBV10-3 with TRBJ2-5, with 11 positions matching TRBD1. The end of the DNA is better explained by TRBJ2-1, so the J call may be wrong. CDR1 and CDR2 from the germline V gene are ENHRY and SYGVKD. This CDR3 region has 18 residues. The CDR3 nucleotides are TGTGCCATCGCTGCAAACCCTGGACAGGGGGCGTTCCAAGAGACCCAGTTCTTC. Protein product: CAIAANPGQGAFQETQFF.

The chain recombines TRBV20-1 with TRBJ1-1, with D uncertain. V was pared by 0 bases and J by 1 base, with 12 bases between. Germline assignment: CDR1 DFQATT and CDR2 SNEGSKA (reference sequence). This CDR3 has 15 amino acids. The CDR3 DNA sequence: TGCAGTGCTAGAGATTCCACGAATTGGAACACTGAAGCTTTCTTT. Translating it yields CSARDSTNWNTEAFF.

The chain joins TRBV7-9 to TRBJ2-7; D uncertain. CDR3 length: 14 residues. Germline V gene sequence: CDR1 SEHNR, CDR2 FQNEAQ (reference sequence). The V gene lost 1 base and the J gene lost 5 bases, with 12 bases spanning the gap. The CDR3 region has the DNA TGTGCCAGCAGCTTAGTAGGGCCAGAGGACGAGCAGTACTTC. It translates to CASSLVGPEDEQYF.

As DNA, the CDR3 is TGCGCCAGCAGCCGTGTGGGGCCAAAGGGGGAGACCCAGTACTTC. Protein sequence: CASSRVGPKGETQYF. The chain employs TRBV4-1 and TRBJ2-5; maybe TRBD1 (5 bases). Looked up from germline, CDR1 is MGHRA and CDR2 is YSYEKL. V was shortened by 4 bases and J by 5 bases, with 17 bases between the two germline ends. This CDR3 contains 15 residues.